This entry is about one TCR beta chain. At the DNA level, this CDR3 is encoded by other sequences in the same sample as well. TCRdb redid the clone calls on the PCR reads using MiXCR. The data hold some 22,000 clones, with around 20% observed a single time. The entry originates in a study of metastatic and nonmetastatic thyroid tumors. No treatment of any kind had been given to any patient before thyroid surgery. The germline gives CDR1 MNHNS, CDR2 SASEGT. Trimming pared 9 bases from V and 3 bases from J, leaving 17 bases between. The CDR3 is made up of 14 amino acids. Source material: blood. This TCR derives from a male donor with papillary thyroid cancer or a benign thyroid nodule (not recorded which). Some clones in this sample may be carry-over from other donors' samples. This chain joins TRBV6-1 and TRBJ2-5; TRBD2 is a possible D gene (5 bases). The CDR3 DNA reads as TGTGCCAGTAGACCCCGGAGCGGAGAAGAGACCCAGTACTTC. Translation gives CASRPRSGEETQYF.